This entry describes one T cell receptor (beta chain). There are 14 residues in the CDR3. Trimming shortened V by 3 bases and J by 4 bases, and 14 bases separated the two germline ends. Germline values: CDR1 SGDLS, CDR2 YYNGEE. Per the study methods: Estimated nucleated cell counts came from reference gene primer amplification. Assay used: immunoSEQ multiplex PCR; TCRdb lists only in-frame clones, some missing. The V and J calls and the clone size are those of that table, but D and trimming were determined from the DNA. In the table there are 150,000 to 200,000 clones, 82% of which are singletons. The data were taken from a study of blood T cell repertoires in COVID-19. Overall study: COVID-19 samples, acute and convalescent, were from the United States, Italy and Spain. Sources were T cells, B-cell-depleted T cells, or PBMCs; the material itself was cDNA or gDNA.

Seattle's cohort entered during active infection and was followed longitudinally. The receptor's source is a woman aged 60-75 years with COVID-19, enrolled during active disease. The specimen was peripheral blood. The gene calls are TRBV9 and TRBJ2-7; D gene uncertain. The CDR3, as DNA: TGTGCCAGCAGCGACTCGCCCCCCCCATACGAGCAGTACGTC. Encoded protein: CASSDSPPPYEQYV.